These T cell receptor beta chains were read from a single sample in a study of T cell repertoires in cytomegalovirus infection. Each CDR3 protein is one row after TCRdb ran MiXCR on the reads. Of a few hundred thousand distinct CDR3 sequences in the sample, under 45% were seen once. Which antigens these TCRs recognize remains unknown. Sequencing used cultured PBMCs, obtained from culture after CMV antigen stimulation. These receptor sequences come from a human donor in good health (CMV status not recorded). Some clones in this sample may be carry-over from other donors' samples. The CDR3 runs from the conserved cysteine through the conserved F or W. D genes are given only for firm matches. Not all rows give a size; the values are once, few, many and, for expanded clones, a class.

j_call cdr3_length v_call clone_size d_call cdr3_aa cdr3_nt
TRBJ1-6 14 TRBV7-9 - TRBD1 CASSLVQGDSPLHF TGTGCCAGCAGCTTGGTCCAGGGGGATTCACCCCTCCACTTT
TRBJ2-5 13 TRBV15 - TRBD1 CATSRDRVETQYF TGTGCCACCAGCAGGGACAGGGTAGAGACCCAGTACTTC
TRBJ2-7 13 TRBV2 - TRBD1 CASTWTGGYEQYF TGTGCCAGCACCTGGACAGGTGGCTACGAGCAGTACTTC
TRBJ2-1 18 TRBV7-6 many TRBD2 CASSLNFPASGIYNEQFF TGTGCCAGCAGCCTAAACTTTCCGGCTAGCGGGATTTACAATGAGCAGTTCTTC
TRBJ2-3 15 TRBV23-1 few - CASSQSPPPKCTQYF TGCGCCAGCAGTCAATCCCCACCGCCGAAGTGCACGCAGTATTTT
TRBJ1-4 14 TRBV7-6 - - CASSLAGPREKLFF TGTGCCAGCAGCCTTGCGGGGCCTCGGGAAAAACTGTTTTTT
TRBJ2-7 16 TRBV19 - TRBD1 CASSLRGTGLFHEQYF TGTGCCAGTAGCCTGCGAGGGACAGGGCTTTTCCACGAGCAGTACTTC
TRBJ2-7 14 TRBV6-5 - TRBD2 CASSSPGLSSEQYF TGTGCCAGCAGTTCGCCGGGACTAAGCTCCGAGCAGTACTTC
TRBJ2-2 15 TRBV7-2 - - CASSWGAGETGELFF TGTGCCAGCAGCTGGGGGGCAGGGGAAACCGGGGAGCTGTTTTTT
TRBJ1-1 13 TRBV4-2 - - CASSQHPGSEAFF TGTGCCAGCAGCCAACATCCGGGTTCTGAAGCTTTCTTT
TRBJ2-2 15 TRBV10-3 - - CAISPAVRGTGELFF TGTGCCATCAGCCCCGCCGTTAGAGGCACCGGGGAGCTGTTTTTT
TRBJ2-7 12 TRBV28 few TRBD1 CASRDRNYEQYF TGTGCCTCTAGGGACAGAAACTACGAGCAGTACTTC
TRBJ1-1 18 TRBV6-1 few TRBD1 CAKKTRTGLRTMDTEAFF TGTGCCAAGAAGACTCGGACAGGACTTAGGACGATGGACACTGAAGCTTTCTTT
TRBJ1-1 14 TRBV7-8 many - CASGPTETNTEAFF TGTGCCAGCGGGCCGACAGAGACCAACACTGAAGCTTTCTTT
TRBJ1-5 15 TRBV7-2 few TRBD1 CASSLWTGGEQPQHF TGTGCCAGCAGCTTGTGGACAGGGGGCGAACAGCCCCAGCATTTT
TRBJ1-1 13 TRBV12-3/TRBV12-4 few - CASSFGEDTEAFF TGTGCCAGCAGTTTCGGGGAGGACACTGAAGCTTTCTTT
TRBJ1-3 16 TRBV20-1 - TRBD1 CSARDRDRGIGNTIYF TGCAGTGCTAGAGATCGGGACAGGGGGATCGGAAACACCATATATTTT
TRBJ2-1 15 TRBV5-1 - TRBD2 CASSISGGALTEQFF TGCGCCAGCAGCATTAGCGGGGGGGCGTTGACTGAGCAGTTCTTC
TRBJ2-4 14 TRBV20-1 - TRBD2 CSATRPSGENIQYF TGCAGTGCCACGAGGCCTAGCGGGGAAAACATTCAGTACTTC
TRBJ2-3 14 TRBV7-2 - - CASSKTPNTDTQYF TGTGCCAGCAGCAAGACCCCTAACACAGATACGCAGTATTTT
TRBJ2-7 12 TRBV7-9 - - CASSPATPEQYF TGTGCCAGCAGCCCAGCGACCCCCGAGCAGTACTTC
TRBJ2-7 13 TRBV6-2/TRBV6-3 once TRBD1 CASSWDRGHEQYF TGTGCCAGCAGTTGGGACAGGGGGCACGAGCAGTACTTC
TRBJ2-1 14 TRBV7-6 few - CASSLGGLWGPEFF TGTGCCAGCAGCTTAGGCGGCCTGTGGGGCCCGGAGTTCTTC
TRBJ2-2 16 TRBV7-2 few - CASSFVGGLSTGELFF TGTGCCAGCAGCTTTGTTGGGGGATTGTCCACCGGGGAGCTGTTTTTT
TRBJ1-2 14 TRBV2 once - CASSGAGTIYGYTF TGTGCCAGCAGTGGGGCCGGGACAATTTATGGCTACACCTTC
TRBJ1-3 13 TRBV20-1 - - CSARDSTGNTIYF TGCAGTGCTAGAGATTCCACAGGAAACACCATATATTTT
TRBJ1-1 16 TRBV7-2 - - CASSLVGGALDTEAFF TGTGCCAGCAGCTTAGTAGGAGGGGCACTTGACACTGAAGCTTTCTTT
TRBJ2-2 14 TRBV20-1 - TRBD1 CSARRTGAAGELFF TGCAGTGCTAGAAGGACAGGGGCAGCCGGGGAGCTGTTTTTT